The sequence of this TCR beta chain was determined in a study of shared clonotypes between healthy human individuals. Overall study: A couple of women and three men aged 18 to 49 served as donors.

Germline V gives CDR1 LNHDA, CDR2 SQIVND (reference sequence). The germline V and J ends were trimmed by 3 bases and 4 bases, with 13 bases remaining between them. The CDR3 sequence is 14 residues long. Naive-designated CD8 cells lacked CD45RO, were positively enriched for CCR7, and omitted terminally differentiated effector memory CD45RA+ cells. Using immunoSEQ multiplex PCR, the repertoire was profiled, and TCRdb retains in-frame clones only, with some absent. Here the sample spans over 800,000 clones, nearly 95% being singletons. Sequenced sample: naive CD8+ T cells sorted from blood. The source of this sequence is a man aged 25 to 40 in good health. V is TRBV19 and J is TRBJ2-7; D could derive from TRBD1 or TRBD2 (5 bases each). CDR3 residues: CASSMGPGLYEQYF. The CDR3 region has the DNA TGTGCCAGTAGTATGGGACCGGGGTTGTACGAGCAGTACTTC.